This T cell receptor beta chain was captured by sequencing in a study of cytomegalovirus exposure and HLA in healthy donors. The primer mix had 60 Vbeta and 13 Jbeta primers. Profiling relied on immunoSEQ multiplex PCR, and the TCRdb table lists in-frame clones only, not all of them. The data show about 210,000 clones, and the top ten clones hold approximately 0.98%. This CDR3 is 17 amino acids long. The V gene's germline CDR1 is LNHDA and CDR2 SQIVND (reference sequence). Trimming left V 7 bases short and J 2 bases short, with 21 bases between. The material sequenced was PBMCs. The clonotype was recovered from a woman aged 30 to 39 in good health and CMV-seropositive. The chain is built from TRBV19 and TRBJ2-1; weak D call: TRBD2 (6 bases). The CDR3 is CASNSELGGGTYNEQFF. The CDR3 nucleotides read TGTGCCAGTAACTCGGAGTTGGGGGGAGGAACCTACAATGAGCAGTTCTTC.